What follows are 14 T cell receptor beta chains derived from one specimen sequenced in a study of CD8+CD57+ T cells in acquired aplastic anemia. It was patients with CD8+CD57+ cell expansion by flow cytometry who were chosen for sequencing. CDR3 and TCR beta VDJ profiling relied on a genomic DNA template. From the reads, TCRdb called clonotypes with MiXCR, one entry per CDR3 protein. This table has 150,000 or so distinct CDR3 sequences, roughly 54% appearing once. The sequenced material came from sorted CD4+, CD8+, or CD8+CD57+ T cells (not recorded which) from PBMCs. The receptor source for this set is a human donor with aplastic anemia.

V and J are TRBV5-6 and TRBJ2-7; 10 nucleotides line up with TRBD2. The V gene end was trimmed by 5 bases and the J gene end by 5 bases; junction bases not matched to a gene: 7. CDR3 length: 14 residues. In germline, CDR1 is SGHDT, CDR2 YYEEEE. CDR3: CASSLAGDLDEQYF. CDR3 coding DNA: TGTGCCAGCAGTCTAGCGGGGGACCTGGACGAGCAGTACTTC.

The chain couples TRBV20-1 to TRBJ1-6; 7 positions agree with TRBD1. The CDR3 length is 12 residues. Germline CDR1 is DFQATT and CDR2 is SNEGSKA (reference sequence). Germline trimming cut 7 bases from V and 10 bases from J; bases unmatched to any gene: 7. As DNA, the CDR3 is TGCAGTGATGTCGACAGGGAATCACCCCTCCACTTT. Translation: CSDVDRESPLHF.

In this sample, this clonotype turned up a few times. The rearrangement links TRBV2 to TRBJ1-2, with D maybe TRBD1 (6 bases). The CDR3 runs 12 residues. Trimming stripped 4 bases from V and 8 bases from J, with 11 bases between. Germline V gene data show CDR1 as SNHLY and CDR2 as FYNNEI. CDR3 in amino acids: CASSVPGQGYTF. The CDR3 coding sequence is TGTGCCAGCAGTGTCCCGGGACAAGGCTACACCTTC.

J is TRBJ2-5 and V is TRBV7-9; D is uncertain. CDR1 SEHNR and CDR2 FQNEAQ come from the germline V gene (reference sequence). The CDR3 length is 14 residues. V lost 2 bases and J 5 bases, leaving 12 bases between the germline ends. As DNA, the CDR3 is TGTGCCAGCAGCTTACCTTGGCTGGGGGAGACCCAGTACTTC. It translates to CASSLPWLGETQYF.

Here the CDR3 DNA reads TGTGCCAGCAGCTTAGCCCTTACTGAAGCTTTCTTT. Encoded protein: CASSLALTEAFF. The chain uses TRBV7-3 and TRBJ1-1; D unclear. Germline CDR1 is SGHTA and CDR2 is FQGTGA. The CDR3 totals 12 residues. The V gene lost 2 bases and the J gene lost 5 bases, with 6 bases spanning the gap.

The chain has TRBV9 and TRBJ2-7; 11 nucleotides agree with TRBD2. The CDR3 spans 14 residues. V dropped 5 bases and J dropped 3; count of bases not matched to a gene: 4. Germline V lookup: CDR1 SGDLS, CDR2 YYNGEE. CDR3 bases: TGTGCCAGCAGAGCTACTAGCGGGGGCTACGAGCAGTACTTC. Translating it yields CASRATSGGYEQYF. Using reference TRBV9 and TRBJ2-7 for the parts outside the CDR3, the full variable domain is DSGVTQTPKHLITATGQRVTLRCSPRSGDLSVYWYQQSLDQGLQFLIQYYNGEERAKGNILERFSAQQFPDLHSELNLSSLELGDSALYFCASRATSGGYEQYFGPGTRLTVT.

The CDR3 here is CASRTGGRNEQFF. In DNA, the CDR3 is TGTGCCAGCAGGACAGGGGGCCGGAATGAGCAGTTCTTC. The chain links TRBV7-9 to TRBJ2-1, with 10 bases identical to TRBD1. This CDR3 is built from 13 residues. V lost 6 bases and J lost 7; bases outside the gene matches: 3. Germline values: CDR1 SEHNR, CDR2 FQNEAQ (reference sequence).

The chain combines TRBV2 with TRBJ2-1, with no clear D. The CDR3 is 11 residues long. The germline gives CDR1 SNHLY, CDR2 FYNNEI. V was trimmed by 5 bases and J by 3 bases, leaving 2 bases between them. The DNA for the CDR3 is TGTGCCAGCAGTATCTACAATGAGCAGTTCTTC. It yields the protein CASSIYNEQFF.

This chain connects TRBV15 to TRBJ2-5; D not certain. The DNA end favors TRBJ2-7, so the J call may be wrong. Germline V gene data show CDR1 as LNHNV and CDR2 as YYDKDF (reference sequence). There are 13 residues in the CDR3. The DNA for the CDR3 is TGTGCCACCAGCAGAGGCAGACTCTACGAGCAGTACTTC. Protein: CATSRGRLYEQYF.

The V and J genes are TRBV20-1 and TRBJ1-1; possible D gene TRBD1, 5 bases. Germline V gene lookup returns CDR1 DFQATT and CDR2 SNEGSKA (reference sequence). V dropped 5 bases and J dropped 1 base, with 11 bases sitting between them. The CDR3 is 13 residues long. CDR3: CSAEGGGNTEAFF. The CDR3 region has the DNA TGCAGTGCTGAGGGTGGGGGGAACACTGAAGCTTTCTTT.

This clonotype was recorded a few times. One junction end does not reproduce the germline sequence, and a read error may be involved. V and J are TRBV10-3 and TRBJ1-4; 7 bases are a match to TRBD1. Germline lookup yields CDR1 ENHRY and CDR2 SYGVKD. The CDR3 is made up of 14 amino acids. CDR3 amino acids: CATRGAGGNENLFF. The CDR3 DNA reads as TGTGCCACCAGGGGAGCAGGGGGAAATGAAAATCTGTTTTTT.

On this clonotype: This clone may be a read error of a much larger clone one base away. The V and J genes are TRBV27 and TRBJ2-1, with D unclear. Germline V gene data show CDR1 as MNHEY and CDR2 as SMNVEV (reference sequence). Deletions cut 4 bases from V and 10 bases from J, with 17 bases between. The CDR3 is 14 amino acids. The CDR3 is CASSSPTFSYEQFF. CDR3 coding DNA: TGTGCCAGCAGTTCCCCGACTTTCTCCTACGAGCAGTTCTTC.

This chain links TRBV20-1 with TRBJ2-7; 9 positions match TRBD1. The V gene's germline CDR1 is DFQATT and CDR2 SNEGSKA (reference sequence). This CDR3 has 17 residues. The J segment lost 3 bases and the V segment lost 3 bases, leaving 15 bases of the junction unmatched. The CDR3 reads CSASTAVGQGLIYEQYF. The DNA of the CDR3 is TGCAGTGCTAGCACAGCCGTAGGACAGGGGTTGATCTACGAGCAGTACTTC.

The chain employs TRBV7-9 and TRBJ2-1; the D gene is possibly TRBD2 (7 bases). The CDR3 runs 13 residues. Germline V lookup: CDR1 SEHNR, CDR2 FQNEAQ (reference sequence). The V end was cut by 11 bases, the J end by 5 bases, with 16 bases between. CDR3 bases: TGTGCCTGGGGCCGGGGGGCTAACAATGAGCAGTTCTTC. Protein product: CAWGRGANNEQFF.